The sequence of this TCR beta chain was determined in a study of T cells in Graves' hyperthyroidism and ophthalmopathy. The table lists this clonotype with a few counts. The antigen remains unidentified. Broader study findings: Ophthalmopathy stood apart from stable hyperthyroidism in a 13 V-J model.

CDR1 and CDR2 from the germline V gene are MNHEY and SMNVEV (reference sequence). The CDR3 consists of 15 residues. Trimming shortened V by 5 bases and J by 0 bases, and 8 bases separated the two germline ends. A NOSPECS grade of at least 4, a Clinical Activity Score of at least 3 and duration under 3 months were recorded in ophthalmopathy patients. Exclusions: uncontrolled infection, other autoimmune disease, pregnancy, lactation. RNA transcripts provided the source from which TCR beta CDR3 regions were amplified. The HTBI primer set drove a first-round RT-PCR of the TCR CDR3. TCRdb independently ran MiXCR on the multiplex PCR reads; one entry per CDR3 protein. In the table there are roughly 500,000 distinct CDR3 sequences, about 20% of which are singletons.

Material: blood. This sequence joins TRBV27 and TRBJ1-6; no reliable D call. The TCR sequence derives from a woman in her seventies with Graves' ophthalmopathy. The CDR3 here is CASSGRGSYNSPLHF. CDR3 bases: TGTGCCAGCAGTGGCCGGGGCTCCTATAATTCACCCCTCCACTTT.